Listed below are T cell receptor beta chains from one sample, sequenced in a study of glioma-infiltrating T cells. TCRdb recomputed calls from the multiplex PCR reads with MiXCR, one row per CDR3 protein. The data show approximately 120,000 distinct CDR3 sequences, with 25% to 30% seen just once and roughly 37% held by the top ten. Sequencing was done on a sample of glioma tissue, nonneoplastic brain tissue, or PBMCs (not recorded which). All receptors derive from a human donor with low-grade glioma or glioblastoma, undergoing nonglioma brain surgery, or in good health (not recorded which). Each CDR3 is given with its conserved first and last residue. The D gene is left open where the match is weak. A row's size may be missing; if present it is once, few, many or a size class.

TGTGCCAGCAGCGTCCCCCCCCGGACAGATACGCAGTATTTT | CASSVPPRTDTQYF | TRBJ2-3 | . | TRBV9 | .
TGTGCCAGCTCGGGGGACTCCCACGAGCAGTACTTC | CASSGDSHEQYF | TRBJ2-7 | . | TRBV5-8 | .
TGTGCCAGCAGCTTCGAGGGAACTGTGGGTGGCTACACCTTC | CASSFEGTVGGYTF | TRBJ1-2 | . | TRBV7-2 | many
TGTGCCACCGGCAGGGATGCGGTGACACGAAGCTACAATGAGCAGTTCTTC | CATGRDAVTRSYNEQFF | TRBJ2-1 | . | TRBV15 | .
TGTGCCAGCAGCTTATATCCGGGGGATTGGACAGGGGGAACCTACGAGCAGTACTTC | CASSLYPGDWTGGTYEQYF | TRBJ2-7 | TRBD1 | TRBV7-2 | many
TGTGCCAGCAGTCCGAGGGAGGGGAGAACTGAAGCTTTCTTT | CASSPREGRTEAFF | TRBJ1-1 | . | TRBV12-3/TRBV12-4 | many
TGTGCCGCCAGCCCAGGGACTAGCGGGAGGACCGAGCAGTACTTC | CAASPGTSGRTEQYF | TRBJ2-7 | TRBD2 | TRBV6-6 | .
TGTGCCAGCTCACCGACAGGGGTCGAGACCCAGTACTTC | CASSPTGVETQYF | TRBJ2-5 | TRBD1 | TRBV18 | many
TGTGCCAGCAGCCAAGTCGAGGGTGGAAGCAATGAGCAGTTCTTC | CASSQVEGGSNEQFF | TRBJ2-1 | . | TRBV4-2 | many
TGCGCCAGCAGCTTGGCCGGGGGAGGATTAAACATTCAGTACTTC | CASSLAGGGLNIQYF | TRBJ2-4 | . | TRBV5-1 | .
TGTGCCAGCAGTTTGTCCGGCGGCTCTGGAAACACCATATATTTT | CASSLSGGSGNTIYF | TRBJ1-3 | . | TRBV27 | many
TGTGCCAGCAGCCTTAGCGGGACCACAGATACGCAGTATTTT | CASSLSGTTDTQYF | TRBJ2-3 | TRBD2 | TRBV3-1 | many
TGTGCCAGCATCCTCTCATCTGGGGGGAAGAGTGTCCAGTACTTC | CASILSSGGKSVQYF | TRBJ2-5 | . | TRBV12-3/TRBV12-4 | few
TGCGCCAGCAGCCCAGGACTAGCGGGGATCCACGAGCAGTACTTC | CASSPGLAGIHEQYF | TRBJ2-7 | TRBD2 | TRBV5-1 | few
TGCGCCAGCAGCGGACAGGGGGCAGAGGAAAAACTGTTTTTT | CASSGQGAEEKLFF | TRBJ1-4 | TRBD1 | TRBV5-1 | many
TGTGCCATCAGTGAGTCGACAGGGACCCACTACGAGCAGTACTTC | CAISESTGTHYEQYF | TRBJ2-7 | TRBD1 | TRBV10-3 | many
TGTGCCAGCAGCCTTACAGGGGCCCTCGACAATGAGCAGTTCTTC | CASSLTGALDNEQFF | TRBJ2-1 | TRBD1 | TRBV6-1 | many
TGTTCCAGTGCAGGGGGCCAGTTTAATGAGCAGTTC | CSSAGGQFNEQF | TRBJ2-1 | TRBD1 | TRBV6-2/TRBV6-3 | .
TGTGCTAGCAGCCCTAAAGGACAGCAAGAGACCCAGTACTTC | CASSPKGQQETQYF | TRBJ2-5 | . | TRBV7-7 | many
TGTGCCAGCAGTTACGGGCAGATCATCTATGAGCAGTTCTTC | CASSYGQIIYEQFF | TRBJ2-1 | . | TRBV6-9 | .
TGTGCCAGCAGCTTGCCGGACAGGCGTATGAATGAGCGGTTCTTC | CASSLPDRRMNERFF | TRBJ2-1 | TRBD1 | TRBV5-4 | .
TGTGCCAGCAGCCAAGCCACTAGCGGTTTTACGAAGCAGTACTTC | CASSQATSGFTKQYF | TRBJ2-7 | TRBD2 | TRBV3-1 | .
TGTGCCAGCAGCGCGGGACTAGCGGGAGCAGAGACCCAGTACTTC | CASSAGLAGAETQYF | TRBJ2-5 | TRBD2 | TRBV9 | many
TGTGCCAGCAGGGCTAGCGGGAGGATCTACGAGCAGTACTTC | CASRASGRIYEQYF | TRBJ2-7 | TRBD2 | TRBV27 | many
TGTGCCAGCAGCTTATTGGGTAGCACAGATACGCAGTATTTT | CASSLLGSTDTQYF | TRBJ2-3 | . | TRBV7-2 | many
TGTTCCAGTGCAGGGTTCAACTTCGAGCAGTACTTC | CSSAGFNFEQYF | TRBJ2-7 | . | TRBV6-1 | .
TGTGCCAGCAGCCTCCAGAGCGGGAAAGAGACCCAGTACTTC | CASSLQSGKETQYF | TRBJ2-5 | TRBD2 | TRBV7-2 | many
TGTGCCACCAGCATGATAGATGGGGACAGCAACGAGCAGTACTTC | CATSMIDGDSNEQYF | TRBJ2-7 | TRBD1 | TRBV15 | many
TGTGCCAGCAGCGTAACCTCTGGCTCTGGAAACACCATATATTTT | CASSVTSGSGNTIYF | TRBJ1-3 | . | TRBV9 | few